This T cell receptor beta chain was sequenced during a study of blood T cell repertoires in COVID-19. On the study more broadly: Samples taken during acute and convalescent COVID-19 were collected in the United States, Italy and Spain. T cells, B-cell-depleted T cells, or PBMCs provided the cDNA or gDNA that served as material.

Using immunoSEQ multiplex PCR, the repertoire was profiled, and TCRdb retains in-frame clones only, with some absent. Among about 74,000 clones listed, almost 90% were seen once. The CDR3 contains 13 residues. Trimming left V 6 bases short and J 7 bases short, with 15 bases between. V gene TRBV12-3 or TRBV12-4 combines with J gene TRBJ1-2; a possible D gene is TRBD1 (6 bases). This TCR came from a woman over 75 with active or convalescent COVID-19. Sequencing was carried out using peripheral blood. The CDR3 DNA sequence: TGTGCCAGCAGCACACAGGGTCGGGGTGGCTACACCTTC. Translating gives CASSTQGRGGYTF.